These 19 T cell receptor beta chains came from one sample sequenced in a study of T-cell memory formation after mild COVID-19. Via MiXCR, TCRdb re-called the 5' RACE reads, giving one row per CDR3 protein. The sample records fewer than 250,000 distinct CDR3 sequences, approximately 10% being singletons. Input material: PBMCs or a T cell subset sorted from them (not recorded which). Receptors were obtained from a man aged 18-30 years who had mild COVID-19 (a few samples of this study predate the infection). Cell type and time point are not known.

V is TRBV7-3 and J is TRBJ2-1; 8 bases are a match to TRBD2. CDR3 length equals 17 residues. Germline V gene lookup returns CDR1 SGHTA and CDR2 FQGTGA. Trimming removed 5 bases from V and 7 bases from J; junction bases left unmatched: 16. CDR3 sequence reads: CASSHTSGTRGTNEQFF. The CDR3 bases are TGTGCCAGCAGCCATACTTCCGGGACTAGGGGGACGAATGAGCAGTTCTTC.

The genes are TRBV5-1 and TRBJ2-1, with D perhaps matching TRBD1 or TRBD2 (5 bases each). The CDR3 contains 15 residues. Per the germline V gene, CDR1 is SGHRS and CDR2 is YFSETQ. The V and J ends lost 0 bases and 8 bases respectively, with 15 bases between them. The CDR3 nucleotides are TGCGCCAGCAGCTTGGGTGACCCCCGGGGCCATGAGCAGTTCTTC. Residues: CASSLGDPRGHEQFF.

In its sample, this clonotype was seen many times. A read error may produce the germline difference seen at one junction end. The rearrangement uses TRBV7-7 and TRBJ1-1, with D unresolved. CDR3 length equals 14 residues. Germline CDR1 reads SSHAT; CDR2 reads FNYEAQ (reference sequence). The CDR3 DNA sequence: TGTGCTAGCAGCTCGGTTGTTGTACCCACTGAAGCTTTCTTT. Translation gives CASSSVVVPTEAFF. The entire variable domain, with the rest obtained from reference TRBV7-7 and TRBJ1-1, is as follows: GAGVSQSPRYKVTKRGQDVTLRCDPISSHATLYWYQQALGQGPEFLTYFNYEAQPDKSGLPSDRFSAERPEGSISTLTIQRTEQRDSAMYRCASSSVVVPTEAFFGQGTRLTVV.

The chain recombines TRBV7-9 with TRBJ2-7, with D possibly being TRBD2 (5 bases). The CDR3 covers 15 residues. Per germline, CDR1 SEHNR and CDR2 FQNEAQ (reference sequence). The V end was cut by 2 bases, the J end by 5 bases, with 16 bases between. This chain's CDR3 is CASSLSAAAGNEQYF. The DNA for the CDR3 is TGTGCCAGCAGCTTATCTGCCGCCGCCGGGAACGAGCAGTACTTC.

The chain couples TRBV5-1 to TRBJ2-1, with D maybe TRBD1 (5 bases). With 2 bases removed from V and 9 bases from J, the gap between germline ends came to 9 bases. The CDR3 loop spans 12 amino acids. Germline assignment: CDR1 SGHRS and CDR2 YFSETQ. CDR3 nucleotides: TGCGCCAGCAGCTTTTTGGGGCGTGAGCAGTTCTTC. Translation gives CASSFLGREQFF.

The rearrangement uses TRBV5-1 and TRBJ2-5; D assignment may be TRBD1 or TRBD2 (5 bases each). The CDR3 sequence is 14 residues long. V lost 4 bases to trimming and J lost 1 base, with 11 bases between them. Germline assignment: CDR1 SGHRS and CDR2 YFSETQ. In DNA form, the CDR3 reads TGCGCCAGCAGCCTTACCGGGACCCAAGAGACCCAGTACTTC. Its translation: CASSLTGTQETQYF.

The genes are TRBV20-1 and TRBJ2-3; D possibly corresponds to TRBD1 (5 bases). The germline V gene has CDR1 DFQATT and CDR2 SNEGSKA (reference sequence). The CDR3 sequence is 14 residues long. V was pared by 3 bases and J by 0 bases, with 10 bases between. This CDR3 is CSARGQQSTDTQYF. CDR3 DNA sequence: TGCAGTGCTAGGGGGCAGCAGAGCACAGATACGCAGTATTTT.

This clonotype was detected ten times or more. The chain employs TRBV7-9 and TRBJ2-5; 7 nucleotides align to TRBD1. The J segment lost 3 bases and the V segment lost 5 bases, leaving 3 bases of the junction unmatched. The germline CDR1 and CDR2 sequences are SEHNR and FQNEAQ (reference sequence). The CDR3 length is 13 residues. CDR3 loop: CASSAGTEETQYF. In DNA form, the CDR3 reads TGTGCCAGCAGCGCCGGGACAGAAGAGACCCAGTACTTC. The full variable domain, completed using reference TRBV7-9 and TRBJ2-5, is DTGVSQNPRHKITKRGQNVTFRCDPISEHNRLYWYRQTLGQGPEFLTYFQNEAQLEKSRLLSDRFSAERPKGSFSTLEIQRTEQGDSAMYLCASSAGTEETQYFGPGTRLLVL.

This clonotype was recorded at least ten times. The chain employs TRBV7-2 and TRBJ2-4; the match to TRBD1 covers 7 bases. This CDR3 has 15 amino acids. With 6 bases clipped from V and 8 bases from J, the junction kept 13 bases outside the gene matches. Per the germline V gene, CDR1 is SGHTA and CDR2 is FQGNSA. The CDR3 loop reads CASSAIRGTADIQYF. In DNA form, the CDR3 reads TGTGCCAGCAGTGCTATCAGGGGGACGGCAGACATTCAGTACTTC.

This clonotype appeared many times. The rearrangement links TRBV9 to TRBJ1-2; D gene uncertain. V was cut by 2 bases and J by 4 bases, with 15 bases left in between. The germline gives CDR1 SGDLS, CDR2 YYNGEE. The CDR3 totals 15 residues. DNA for the CDR3: TGTGCCAGCAGCGTCGGATCAAGGTCTGGCTATGGCTACACCTTC. Translating gives CASSVGSRSGYGYTF.

The chain couples TRBV20-1 to TRBJ1-1, with D possibly matching TRBD1 (5 bases). Germline CDR1 DFQATT, CDR2 SNEGSKA (reference sequence). This CDR3 contains 14 residues. V was trimmed by 3 bases and J by 0 bases, leaving 11 bases between them. The chain's CDR3 is CSASRAGMNTEAFF. CDR3 DNA: TGCAGTGCTAGCCGCGCAGGGATGAACACTGAAGCTTTCTTT.

The CDR3 DNA reads TGCGCCAGCAGCTTGACAGGGGGAGAACCTAACTATGGCTACACCTTC. This sequence encodes CASSLTGGEPNYGYTF. The J gene is TRBJ1-2, the V gene TRBV5-1; TRBD1 matches 8 bases. CDR1 is SGHRS and CDR2 is YFSETQ in the germline V gene. The CDR3 is 16 amino acids. The V segment lost 1 base and the J segment 0 bases; nucleotides outside the gene matches: 5. The entire variable domain, with the rest obtained from reference TRBV5-1 and TRBJ1-2, is as follows: KAGVTQTPRYLIKTRGQQVTLSCSPISGHRSVSWYQQTPGQGLQFLFEYFSETQRNKGNFPGRFSGRQFSNSRSEMNVSTLELGDSALYLCASSLTGGEPNYGYTFGSGTRLTVV.

This clonotype was seen more than once but under ten times. V is TRBV11-2 and J is TRBJ2-4; D may be TRBD1 (5 bases). The CDR3 extends over 13 amino acids. Trimming pared 0 bases from V and 9 bases from J, leaving 9 bases between. Germline values: CDR1 SGHAT, CDR2 FQNNGV. CDR3 loop: CASSLDRGSIQYF. The CDR3 DNA is TGTGCCAGCAGCTTAGATAGGGGCAGCATTCAGTACTTC.

This clonotype turned up a few times. The chain carries TRBV4-3 and TRBJ2-2; D unclear. CDR1 and CDR2 (germline): LGHNA, YSLEER. V lost 4 bases and J lost 0, with 12 bases in between. The CDR3 totals 16 residues. This CDR3 reads CASSRTPGTNTGELFF. DNA of the CDR3: TGCGCCAGCAGCCGGACCCCCGGAACGAACACCGGGGAGCTGTTTTTT.

The sample holds a few counts of this clonotype. V is TRBV5-4 and J is TRBJ2-1; maybe TRBD1 (7 bases). This CDR3 has 14 residues. Per germline, CDR1 SGHNT and CDR2 YYREEE (reference sequence). Trimming shortened V by 9 bases and J by 1 base, and 14 bases separated the two germline ends. In nucleotides, the CDR3 is TGTGCCACCATCCCAGGGGGGTCCTACAATGAGCAGTTCTTC. This gives the protein CATIPGGSYNEQFF.

The chain joins TRBV7-2 to TRBJ1-5; the match to TRBD1 covers 9 bases. The germline CDR1 and CDR2 sequences are SGHTA and FQGNSA. J was trimmed by 6 bases and V by 2 bases; bases with no gene match: 5. The CDR3 extends over 15 amino acids. The CDR3 is CASSLTGGATQPQHF. The CDR3 nucleotides are TGTGCCAGCAGCTTAACAGGGGGCGCGACTCAGCCCCAGCATTTT.

V usage is TRBV7-6 and J usage is TRBJ2-6; perhaps D is TRBD1 or TRBD2 (5 bases each). Germline CDR1 is SGHVS and CDR2 is FNYEAQ. CDR3 length: 15 residues. V lost 5 bases, J lost 2 bases, and 10 bases lay in between. The CDR3 region is CASSVGVPGANVLTF. CDR3 coding DNA: TGTGCCAGCAGCGTGGGGGTACCTGGGGCCAACGTCCTGACTTTC.

The genes are TRBV5-6 and TRBJ1-5; no firm D call. CDR1 SGHDT and CDR2 YYEEEE come from the germline V gene. This CDR3 contains 12 residues. The V end lost 3 bases, the J end lost 8 bases, and 9 bases lay between the germline ends. DNA for the CDR3: TGTGCCAGCAGCTCCCCTTCGAAGCCCCAGCATTTT. Translating it yields CASSSPSKPQHF.

This clonotype was seen a handful of times. The rearrangement joins TRBV11-2 to TRBJ2-2; D remains unclear. V was clipped by 4 bases and J by 4 bases, with 13 bases between them. The CDR3 spans 15 residues. Per the germline V gene, CDR1 is SGHAT and CDR2 is FQNNGV. CDR3: CASSYGRILTGELFF. CDR3 DNA sequence: TGTGCCAGCAGCTATGGACGGATACTCACCGGGGAGCTGTTTTTT.